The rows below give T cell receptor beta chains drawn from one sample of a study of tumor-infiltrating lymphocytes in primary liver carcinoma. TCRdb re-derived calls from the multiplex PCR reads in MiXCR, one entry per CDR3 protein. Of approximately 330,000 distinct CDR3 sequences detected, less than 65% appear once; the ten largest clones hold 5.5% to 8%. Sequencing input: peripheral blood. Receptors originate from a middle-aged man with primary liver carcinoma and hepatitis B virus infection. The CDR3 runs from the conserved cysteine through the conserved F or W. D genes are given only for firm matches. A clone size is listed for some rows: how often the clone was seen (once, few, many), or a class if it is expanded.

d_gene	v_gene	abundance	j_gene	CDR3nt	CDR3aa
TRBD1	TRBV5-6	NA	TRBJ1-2	TGTGCCAGCAGCTCCCCGGGACAGGGTGATGGCTACACCTTC	CASSSPGQGDGYTF
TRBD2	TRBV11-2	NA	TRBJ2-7	TGTGCCAGCAGCCTAAGTCGGCCCCTGGCGGGGGACTACGAGCAGTACTTC	CASSLSRPLAGDYEQYF
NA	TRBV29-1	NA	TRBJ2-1	TGCAGGGTAGAGTGGGATAGGGTTGGGAGCTCCTACAATGAGCAGTTCTTC	CRVEWDRVGSSYNEQFF
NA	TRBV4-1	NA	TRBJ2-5	TGCGCCAGCAACCAAGGACGAGTGGAGACCCAGTACTTC	CASNQGRVETQYF
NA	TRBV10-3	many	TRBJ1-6	TGTGCCATCAGTGAGTCAATGCCGGGGAATTCACCCCTCCACTTT	CAISESMPGNSPLHF
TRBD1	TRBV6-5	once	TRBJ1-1	TGTACCAGAAGAGGACAGGGAACTGAAGCTTTCTTT	CTRRGQGTEAFF
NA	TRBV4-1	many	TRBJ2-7	TGCGCCAGCAGCCAAGATCAGGTAAACCCCTACGAGCAGTACTTC	CASSQDQVNPYEQYF
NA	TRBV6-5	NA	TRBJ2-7	TGTGCCGGCAGTTGCAGTCGTTCCCACGAGCAGTACTTC	CAGSCSRSHEQYF
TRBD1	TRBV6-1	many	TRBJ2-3	TGTGCCAGCAGTGAAGTGGGGACAGGGGTGAGAGATACGCAGTATTTT	CASSEVGTGVRDTQYF
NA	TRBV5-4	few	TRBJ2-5	TGTGCCAGCAGCCGAAGGGACACCCAAGAGACCCAGTACTTC	CASSRRDTQETQYF
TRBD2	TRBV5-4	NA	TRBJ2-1	TGTGCCAGCAGCTTTGAACTAGCGGGAGTTGGCGATGAGCAGTTCTTC	CASSFELAGVGDEQFF
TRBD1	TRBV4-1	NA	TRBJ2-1	TGCGCCAGCAGCCAAGGTCGACAGGGTAATCGCCCCGCCTACAATGAGCAGTTCTTC	CASSQGRQGNRPAYNEQFF
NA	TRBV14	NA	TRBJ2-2	TGTGCCAGCAGCCACACTAGCTGGAGGAACACCGGGGAGCTGTTTTTT	CASSHTSWRNTGELFF
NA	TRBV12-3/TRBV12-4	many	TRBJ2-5	TGTGCCAGCAGTTTCCGAGGACAGACCGAAGAGACCCAGTACTTC	CASSFRGQTEETQYF
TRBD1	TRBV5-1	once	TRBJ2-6	TGCGCCACCGGACAGGGGGCCATTGGGGCCAACGTCCTGACTTTC	CATGQGAIGANVLTF
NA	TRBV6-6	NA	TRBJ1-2	TGTGCCAGCAGTAACGGCAGAAACTATGGCTACACCTTC	CASSNGRNYGYTF
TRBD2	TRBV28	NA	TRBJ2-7	TGTGACAGCAGTACTACTAGCGGCGCATTGTACGAGCAGTACTTC	CDSSTTSGALYEQYF
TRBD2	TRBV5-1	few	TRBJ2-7	TGCGCCAGCAGCTTGGGAGCTACTAGCGGGAGCTCCTACGAGCAGTACTTC	CASSLGATSGSSYEQYF
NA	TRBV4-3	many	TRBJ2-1	TGCGCCAGCAGCCAGTTCGGAGACGGGTACAATGAGCAGTTCTTC	CASSQFGDGYNEQFF
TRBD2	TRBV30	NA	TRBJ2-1	TGTGCCTGGAGCCGCGGGAGCTCCTACAATGAGCAGTTCTTC	CAWSRGSSYNEQFF
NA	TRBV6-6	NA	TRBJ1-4	TGTGCCAGCGGTTGGGGTCTGGAAAAACTGTTTTTT	CASGWGLEKLFF
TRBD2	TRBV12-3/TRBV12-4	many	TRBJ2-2	TGTGCCAGCAACCTAGCGGGAGATCTCACCGGGGAGCTGTTTTTT	CASNLAGDLTGELFF
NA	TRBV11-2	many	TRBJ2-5	TGTGCCAGTACCCTAGGGGTTCAAGAGACCCAGTACTTC	CASTLGVQETQYF
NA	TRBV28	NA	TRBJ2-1	TGTGCCAGCAGTTTATCCCAGGACGGGGTCGGGCAGTTCTTC	CASSLSQDGVGQFF
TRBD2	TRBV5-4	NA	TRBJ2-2	TGTGCCAGCAAGCCTAGGGGGCTAGCGGGAGGATTCGGGGAGCTGTTTTTT	CASKPRGLAGGFGELFF
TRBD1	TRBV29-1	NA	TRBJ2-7	TGCAGCGTCCCAGACAGGGTGGATCATGTTGAGCAGTACTTC	CSVPDRVDHVEQYF
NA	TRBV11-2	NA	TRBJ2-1	TGTGCCAGTAGCCCAGGGACGTCGAGCTCCTACAATAAGCAGTTCTTC	CASSPGTSSSYNKQFF
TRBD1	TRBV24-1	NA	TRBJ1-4	TGTGCCACCAGTGATCTTACTCAGGGGGGTAGCGAAAAACTGTTTTTT	CATSDLTQGGSEKLFF
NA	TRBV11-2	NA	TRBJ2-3	TGTGCCAGCAGCTGGGAGATAGGGTTCACAGATATGCAGTATTTT	CASSWEIGFTDMQYF
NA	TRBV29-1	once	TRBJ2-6	TGCAGCGTGGTAACAGGGAGGGGGGACAACGTCCTGACTTTC	CSVVTGRGDNVLTF
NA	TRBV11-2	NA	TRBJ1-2	TGTGCCGGCTTGGGGGGACGGGAAGAGTGTGGCTACACCTTC	CAGLGGREECGYTF
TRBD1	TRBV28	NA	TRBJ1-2	TGTGCCAGCAGTTTTGAGGGGACAGGCCGCTTTAGCTACACCTTC	CASSFEGTGRFSYTF
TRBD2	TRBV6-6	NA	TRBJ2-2	TGTGCCAGCAGTCCGCTCGTGGGACTAGCGGGACCGACGAACACCGTGGAGCTGTTTTTT	CASSPLVGLAGPTNTVELFF
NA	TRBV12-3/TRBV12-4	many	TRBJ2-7	TGTGCCAGCAGTTTCTCCTACAGCCCCGACGAGCAGTACTTC	CASSFSYSPDEQYF
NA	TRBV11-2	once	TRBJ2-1	TGTGCCAGCAGCTCGGGCTACAATGAGCGGTTCTTC	CASSSGYNERFF
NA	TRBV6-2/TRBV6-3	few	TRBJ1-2	TGTGCCAGCAGTTACTCGATAGTCCGGAACGACGGCCGGAACGACGGCTACACCTTC	CASSYSIVRNDGRNDGYTF